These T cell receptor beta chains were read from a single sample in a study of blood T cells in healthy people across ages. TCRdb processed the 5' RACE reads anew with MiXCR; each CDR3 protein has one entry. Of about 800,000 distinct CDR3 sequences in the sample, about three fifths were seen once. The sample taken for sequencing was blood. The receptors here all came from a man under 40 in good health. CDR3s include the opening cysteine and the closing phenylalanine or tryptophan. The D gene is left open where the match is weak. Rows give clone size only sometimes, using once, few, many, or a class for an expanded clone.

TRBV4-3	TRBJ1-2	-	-	CASSQEEGRGRTRDYGYTF	TGCGCCAGCAGCCAAGAAGAGGGGCGGGGGCGGACGCGGGACTATGGCTACACCTTC
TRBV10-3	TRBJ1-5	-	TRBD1	CAISGQGGNQPQHF	TGTGCCATCAGCGGACAGGGGGGCAATCAGCCCCAGCATTTT
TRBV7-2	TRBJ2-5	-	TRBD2	CASSWTSGVQETQYF	TGTGCCAGCAGCTGGACTAGCGGGGTCCAAGAGACCCAGTACTTC
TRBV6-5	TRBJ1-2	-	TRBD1	CASSETGGSGYTF	TGTGCCAGCAGTGAAACAGGGGGCAGTGGCTACACCTTC
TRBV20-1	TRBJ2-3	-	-	CSAVLDSTDTQYF	TGCAGTGCTGTACTGGACAGCACAGATACGCAGTATTTT
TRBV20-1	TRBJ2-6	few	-	CSARISLSSGANVLTF	TGCAGTGCTAGGATATCTCTTAGCTCTGGGGCCAACGTCCTGACTTTC
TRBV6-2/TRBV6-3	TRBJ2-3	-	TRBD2	CASRTLAGGPRADTQYF	TGTGCCAGCAGGACTTTAGCGGGGGGGCCAAGAGCGGATACGCAGTATTTT
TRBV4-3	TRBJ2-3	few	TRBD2	CASSQEPAGSTDTQYF	TGCGCCAGCAGCCAAGAACCAGCGGGGAGCACAGATACGCAGTATTTT
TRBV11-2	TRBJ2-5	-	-	CASSSTFRILGGTQYF	TGTGCCAGCAGCTCAACATTCCGCATCCTCGGGGGGACCCAGTACTTC
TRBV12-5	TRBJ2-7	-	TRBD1	CASGLGQGAYEQYF	TGTGCTAGTGGTTTGGGACAGGGGGCTTACGAGCAGTACTTC
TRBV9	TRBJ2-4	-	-	CASSGRESKNIQYF	TGTGCCAGCAGCGGCAGGGAAAGCAAAAACATTCAGTACTTC
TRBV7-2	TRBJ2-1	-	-	CASSLTLTGRGYNEQFF	TGTGCCAGCAGCCTTACGCTGACAGGGCGGGGATACAATGAGCAGTTCTTC